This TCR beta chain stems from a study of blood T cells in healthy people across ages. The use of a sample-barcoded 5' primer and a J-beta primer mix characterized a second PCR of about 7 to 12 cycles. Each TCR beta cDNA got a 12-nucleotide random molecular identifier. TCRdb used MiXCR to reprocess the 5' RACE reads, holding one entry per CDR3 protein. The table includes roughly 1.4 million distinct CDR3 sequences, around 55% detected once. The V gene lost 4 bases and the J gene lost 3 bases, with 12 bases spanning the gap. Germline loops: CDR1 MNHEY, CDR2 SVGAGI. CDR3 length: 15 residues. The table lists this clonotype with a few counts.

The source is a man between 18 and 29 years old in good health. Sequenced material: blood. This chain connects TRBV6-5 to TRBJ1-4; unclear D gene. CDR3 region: CASSSPGGANEKLFF. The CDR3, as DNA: TGTGCCAGCAGTTCCCCGGGTGGGGCTAATGAAAAACTGTTTTTT.